This passage covers 19 T cell receptor beta chains from one sample sequenced in a study of T cell repertoires in cytomegalovirus infection. MiXCR was run by TCRdb on the reads, yielding one entry per CDR3 protein. The table has roughly 310,000 distinct CDR3 sequences, roughly a sixth seen once; the top ten hold 12%. Sequenced material: PBMCs. Receptors originate from a human donor in good health (CMV status not recorded). Some clones in this sample may be carry-over from other donors' samples.

A word on this clonotype: One end of the junction varies from germline; a read error may be responsible. This sequence joins TRBV11-1 and TRBJ2-1; TRBD1 aligns across 8 bases. Germline assignment: CDR1 SGHAT and CDR2 FQDESV (reference sequence). There are 21 residues in the CDR3. The CDR3 coding sequence is TGTGGCAGCAGCTTAGTTTCTGGACAGGGTTTTGAGCTACCACTTTACAATGAGCAGTTCTTC. The encoded protein is CGSSLVSGQGFELPLYNEQFF.

In this sample, this clonotype turned up many times. This rearrangement joins TRBV7-8 to TRBJ1-5; D is uncertain. This CDR3 is 15 amino acids long. The germline V and J ends were trimmed by 2 bases and 0 bases, with 8 bases remaining between them. CDR1 and CDR2 from the germline V gene are SGHVS and FQNEAQ. The CDR3 bases are TGTGCCAGCAGCTTAAACCCAAATAGCAATCAGCCCCAGCATTTT. Translation: CASSLNPNSNQPQHF.

In this sample, this clonotype turned up many times. The V call is TRBV6-1, the J call TRBJ2-3; weak D call: TRBD2 (5 bases). The CDR3 is made up of 16 amino acids. Trimming took off 6 bases at V and 0 bases at J, with 16 bases between the two ends. Germline V gene sequence: CDR1 MNHNS, CDR2 SASEGT. This CDR3 is CASRLGGGSSTDTQYF. Here the CDR3 DNA reads TGTGCCAGCAGACTCGGTGGAGGATCAAGCACAGATACGCAGTATTTT.

This clonotype has at least ten counts. V is TRBV7-6 and J is TRBJ1-2, with D perhaps TRBD1 (5 bases). V was shortened by 3 bases and J by 3 bases, with 17 bases between the two germline ends. Per germline, CDR1 SGHVS and CDR2 FNYEAQ. The CDR3 contains 16 residues. The CDR3 sequence is CASSFGGSVGYYGYTF. As DNA, the CDR3 is TGTGCCAGCAGCTTTGGGGGATCGGTGGGCTACTATGGCTACACCTTC. The complete variable domain, with remaining parts taken from reference TRBV7-6 and TRBJ1-2, reads GAGVSQSPRYKVTKRGQDVALRCDPISGHVSLYWYRQALGQGPEFLTYFNYEAQQDKSGLPNDRFSAERPEGSISTLTIQRTEQRDSAMYRCASSFGGSVGYYGYTFGSGTRLTVV.

The chain recombines TRBV28 with TRBJ1-5; 9 bases line up with TRBD1. This CDR3 is built from 15 residues. Germline CDR1 reads MDHEN; CDR2 reads SYDVKM. The junction had 8 bases not matched to a gene; V was cut back by 8 bases and J by 3 bases. The CDR3 region has the DNA TGTGCCAGCGGGGGACAGGGATGGGCCAATCAGCCCCAGCATTTT. Protein sequence: CASGGQGWANQPQHF.

V gene TRBV9 combines with J gene TRBJ1-1; D is unresolved. CDR1 SGDLS and CDR2 YYNGEE come from the germline V gene. V gave up 0 bases and J gave up 4 bases, with 4 bases separating them. The CDR3 is 12 residues long. DNA of the CDR3: TGTGCCAGCAGCGTAGGGGGCACTGAAGCTTTCTTT. Encoded protein: CASSVGGTEAFF.

CDR3 in amino acids: CAISEGQGKKGSYEQYF. DNA for the CDR3: TGTGCCATCAGTGAGGGACAGGGGAAGAAGGGCTCCTACGAGCAGTACTTC. The V gene is TRBV10-3, the J gene TRBJ2-7; 9 bases fit TRBD1. J was trimmed by 0 bases and V by 2 bases; bases with no gene match: 8. Per the germline V gene, CDR1 is ENHRY and CDR2 is SYGVKD. This CDR3 is 17 amino acids long.

This clonotype was found a few times. The chain is built from TRBV11-2 and TRBJ2-3, with a tentative D call TRBD2 (5 bases). V was trimmed by 0 bases and J by 1 base, leaving 11 bases between them. The CDR3 contains 16 residues. Germline loops: CDR1 SGHAT, CDR2 FQNNGV. CDR3 DNA: TGTGCCAGCAGCTTAGACGGGGTCGGGGGCACAGATACGCAGTATTTT. It yields the protein CASSLDGVGGTDTQYF. Together with reference TRBV11-2 and TRBJ2-3, the CDR3 gives the full variable domain: EAGVAQSPRYKIIEKRQSVAFWCNPISGHATLYWYQQILGQGPKLLIQFQNNGVVDDSQLPKDRFSAERLKGVDSTLKIQPAKLEDSAVYLCASSLDGVGGTDTQYFGPGTRLTVL.

This clonotype was seen many times. The genes are TRBV19 and TRBJ2-2, with D tentatively TRBD1 (7 bases). The germline V gene has CDR1 LNHDA and CDR2 SQIVND (reference sequence). Trimming cost V 4 bases and J 7 bases, with 16 bases left between them. The CDR3 spans 15 residues. The CDR3 DNA is TGTGCCAGTAGTACGACAGGGAGGATCGGCGGGGAGCTGTTTTTT. Translated, it gives CASSTTGRIGGELFF.

As DNA, the CDR3 is TGTGCCAGCAGCGCCTGGACAGGGGATCGGCAGCCCCAGCATTTT. This translates into CASSAWTGDRQPQHF. The V and J genes are TRBV5-6 and TRBJ1-5; the match to TRBD1 covers 9 bases. This CDR3 has 15 residues. Unmatched junction bases numbered 9, after V lost 4 bases and J lost 7 bases. Germline V gives CDR1 SGHDT, CDR2 YYEEEE.

The V and J genes are TRBV5-1 and TRBJ2-1; tentatively, D is TRBD1 or TRBD2 (7 bases each). V lost 0 bases and J lost 4, with 14 bases in between. Germline CDR1 SGHRS, CDR2 YFSETQ. CDR3 length equals 16 residues. The CDR3 here is CASSLVGGGQYNEQFF. CDR3 sequence (DNA): TGCGCCAGCAGCTTGGTGGGGGGGGGACAGTACAATGAGCAGTTCTTC.

This chain joins TRBV4-3 and TRBJ1-3; possible D gene TRBD1, 5 bases. The length of the CDR3 is 15 residues. Germline values: CDR1 LGHNA, CDR2 YSLEER. V shed 1 base and J shed 5 bases, with 12 bases lying between them. The CDR3 here is CASSQVWDPRNTIYF. The CDR3 DNA follows: TGCGCCAGCAGCCAAGTCTGGGACCCTCGAAACACCATATATTTT.

The chain joins TRBV11-3 to TRBJ1-1; D possibly corresponds to TRBD1 (6 bases). The CDR3 consists of 12 residues. V was clipped by 5 bases and J by 7 bases, with 11 bases between them. CDR1 is SGHNT, CDR2 YENEEA, per germline. The CDR3 DNA sequence: TGTGCCAGCAGCCAGACAGGAGGTGAAGCTTTCTTT. It is translated as CASSQTGGEAFF. Combining the CDR3 with reference TRBV11-3 and TRBJ1-1 gives the whole variable domain EAGVVQSPRYKIIEKKQPVAFWCNPISGHNTLYWYLQNLGQGPELLIRYENEEAVDDSQLPKDRFSAERLKGVDSTLKIQPAELGDSAVYLCASSQTGGEAFFGQGTRLTVV.

The V and J genes are TRBV28 and TRBJ1-6; 9 bases agree with TRBD1. The germline V gene has CDR1 MDHEN and CDR2 SYDVKM. V trimming: 5 bases; J trimming: 10 bases; junction bases outside the gene matches: 9. This CDR3 comprises 15 residues. The CDR3 is CASSIPGQGRSPLHF. CDR3 bases: TGTGCCAGCAGTATCCCAGGACAGGGGCGGTCACCCCTCCACTTT.

A few counts support this clonotype. The J gene is TRBJ1-6, the V gene TRBV6-1; possibly TRBD1 for D (6 bases). The CDR3 is made up of 14 amino acids. The germline V and J ends were trimmed by 6 bases and 9 bases, with 15 bases remaining between them. CDR1 is MNHNS and CDR2 is SASEGT in the germline V gene. This CDR3 is CASSQTGAVSPLHF. The CDR3 coding sequence is TGTGCCAGCAGCCAGACAGGTGCTGTTTCACCCCTCCACTTT.

This clonotype turned up a few times. The chain is built from TRBV7-6 and TRBJ1-2; D uncertain. Germline V gives CDR1 SGHVS, CDR2 FNYEAQ. The CDR3 is made up of 12 amino acids. Trimming removed 5 bases from V and 6 bases from J, with 10 bases in between. CDR3 sequence reads: CASSRFLNGYTF. As DNA, the CDR3 is TGTGCCAGCAGCCGATTTCTGAATGGCTACACCTTC.

This clonotype was counted between two and nine times. As DNA, the CDR3 is TGTGCCAGCAGCTCGATTGGGGCAGGGAGTAGCTATGGCTACACCTTC. Translated: CASSSIGAGSSYGYTF. The V call is TRBV7-9, the J call TRBJ1-2; D possibly corresponds to TRBD1 (5 bases). The germline V gene has CDR1 SEHNR and CDR2 FQNEAQ (reference sequence). This CDR3 comprises 16 residues. V was clipped by 4 bases and J by 4 bases, with 19 bases between them.

This clonotype was seen only a few times. The rearrangement uses TRBV25-1 and TRBJ2-1, with TRBD2 matching over 8 bases. The germline V gene encodes CDR1 MGHDK and CDR2 SYGVNS. The CDR3 runs 15 residues. J was trimmed by 6 bases and V by 2 bases; bases with no gene match: 6. The DNA of the CDR3 is TGTGCCAGCAGTGAAGGCGGGGGGTTTTCCAATGAGCAGTTCTTC. Translated: CASSEGGGFSNEQFF.

The chain combines TRBV5-8 with TRBJ2-3, with D perhaps matching TRBD1 or TRBD2 (5 bases each). Germline V CDR1 and CDR2: SGHTS, YDEGEE. Trimming pared 4 bases from V and 2 bases from J, leaving 17 bases between. This CDR3 contains 16 residues. CDR3 region: CASSARRGTITDTQYF. The CDR3, as DNA: TGTGCCAGCAGCGCTAGACGAGGGACCATCACAGATACGCAGTATTTT.